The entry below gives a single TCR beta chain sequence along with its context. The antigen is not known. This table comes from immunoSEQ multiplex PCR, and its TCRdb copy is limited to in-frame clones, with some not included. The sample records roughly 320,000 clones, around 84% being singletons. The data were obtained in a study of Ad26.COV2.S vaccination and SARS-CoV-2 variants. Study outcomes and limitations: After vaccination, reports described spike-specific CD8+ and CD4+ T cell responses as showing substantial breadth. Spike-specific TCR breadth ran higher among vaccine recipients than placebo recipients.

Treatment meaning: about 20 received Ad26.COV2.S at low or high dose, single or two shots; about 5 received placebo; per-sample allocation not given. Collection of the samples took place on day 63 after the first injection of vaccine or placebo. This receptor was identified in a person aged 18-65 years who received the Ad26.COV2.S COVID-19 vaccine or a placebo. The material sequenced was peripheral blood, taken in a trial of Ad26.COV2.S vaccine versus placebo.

The CDR3 region has the DNA TGTGCCACCTTGACAGGGTTGTGGAGTGAAGCTTTCTTT. Amino acid sequence: CATLTGLWSEAFF. The chain has TRBV2 and TRBJ1-1; 7 nucleotides line up with TRBD1. Per germline, CDR1 SNHLY and CDR2 FYNNEI. The CDR3 has 13 residues. The V and J ends lost 10 bases and 7 bases, in that order; junction bases with no gene match: 12.